These 18 T cell receptor beta chains originate from one sample sequenced in a study of blood T cell repertoires in COVID-19. Clones were read by immunoSEQ multiplex PCR, and TCRdb kept only the in-frame ones, dropping some. The repertoire includes roughly 670,000 clones, 85% to 90% of them detected once, and over 0.2% sits in the top ten. Sequenced material: peripheral blood. These receptors all stem from a woman between 18 and 29 years old with acute or convalescent COVID-19.

This chain uses TRBV7-8 with TRBJ2-1; 8 bases align to TRBD2. The CDR3 is 15 amino acids. V lost 5 bases, J lost 8 bases, and 11 bases stayed unmatched. Germline-derived CDR1 and CDR2 are SGHVS and FQNEAQ. The CDR3: CASSGTSGPWDEQFF. The CDR3 DNA follows: TGTGCCAGCAGCGGTACTAGCGGACCCTGGGATGAGCAGTTCTTC.

This chain uses TRBV6-6 with TRBJ1-4, with 8 nucleotides matching TRBD1. There are 14 residues in the CDR3. Losses at the gene ends were 5 bases for V and 8 bases for J; bases not matched to a gene: 7. CDR1 is MNHNY, CDR2 SVGAGI, per germline (reference sequence). The CDR3 protein is CASSTGQGEEKLFF. In nucleotides, the CDR3 is TGTGCCAGCAGTACAGGACAGGGTGAGGAAAAACTGTTTTTT.

This clone showed up just once. The chain employs TRBV18 and TRBJ2-6, with 7 positions matching TRBD1. Per the germline V gene, CDR1 is KGHSH and CDR2 is LQKENI. The CDR3 runs 16 residues. V dropped 5 bases and J dropped 1; count of bases not matched to a gene: 5. Here the CDR3 reads CASSALQGSGANVLTF. DNA of the CDR3: TGTGCCAGCTCAGCCCTACAGGGGTCTGGGGCCAACGTCCTGACTTTC.

For the CDR3, the DNA is TGTGCAAGTCGCTTGGTTAACAGGGTGGAAAATTCACCCCTCCACTTT. Protein product: CASRLVNRVENSPLHF. This chain connects TRBV12-2 to TRBJ1-6; the table assigns TRBD1, which was not confirmed against the DNA. TRBV12-2 is classified as a pseudogene. The CDR3 runs 16 residues.

The chain is built from TRBV18 and TRBJ1-2; 10 nucleotides align to TRBD1. With V trimmed by 6 bases and J by 3 bases, 1 base remained unmatched. The CDR3 is 13 amino acids. Germline lookup yields CDR1 KGHSH and CDR2 LQKENI. CDR3: CASSGTGDYGYTF. CDR3 DNA: TGTGCCAGCTCCGGGACAGGGGACTATGGCTACACCTTC.

The chain recombines TRBV29-1 with TRBJ1-4; D ambiguous. The germline gives CDR1 SQVTM, CDR2 ANQGSEA. This CDR3 contains 11 residues. V lost 7 bases and J 6 bases, leaving 9 bases between the germline ends. The CDR3 region has the DNA TGCAGCGCGACATTGGATGAAAAACTGTTTTTT. Translating it yields CSATLDEKLFF. The full variable domain, rest sourced from reference TRBV29-1 and TRBJ1-4, is SAVISQKPSRDICQRGTSLTIQCQVDSQVTMMFWYRQQPGQSLTLIATANQGSEATYESGFVIDKFPISRPNLTFSTLTVSNMSPEDSSIYLCSATLDEKLFFGSGTQLSVL.

The chain carries TRBV19 and TRBJ2-7, with D unresolved. Germline loops: CDR1 LNHDA, CDR2 SQIVND (reference sequence). The CDR3 has 12 residues. V was pared by 3 bases and J by 6 bases, with 9 bases between. This CDR3 is CASSMPPGEQYF. In nucleotides, the CDR3 is TGTGCCAGTAGTATGCCCCCAGGCGAGCAGTACTTC.

The V gene is TRBV3-1 (or the pseudogene TRBV3-2), the J gene TRBJ2-5; 8 positions agree with TRBD2. The CDR3 has 16 amino acids. Germline V CDR1 and CDR2: LGHDT, YNNKEL (reference sequence). V gave up 1 base and J gave up 10 bases; unmatched junction bases: 14. The DNA for the CDR3 is TGTGCCAGCAGCCAAGTGGTTAGCGGGGCCCAAGGAGGCCAGTACTTC. It translates to CASSQVVSGAQGGQYF.

The V gene is TRBV20-1, the J gene TRBJ2-3; 10 bases fit TRBD1. There are 14 residues in the CDR3. Per the germline V gene, CDR1 is DFQATT and CDR2 is SNEGSKA (reference sequence). V dropped 6 bases and J dropped 1; count of bases not matched to a gene: 4. The CDR3 spells CSASGTGGTDTQYF. CDR3 sequence (DNA): TGCAGTGCAAGTGGGACAGGGGGCACAGATACGCAGTATTTT.

This chain uses TRBV4-1 with TRBJ1-5; weak D call: TRBD1 (6 bases). The CDR3 extends over 16 amino acids. The V and J ends lost 0 bases and 1 base respectively, with 10 bases between them. The V gene's germline CDR1 is MGHRA and CDR2 YSYEKL. The CDR3 spells CASSQEGGRSNQPQHF. Written as DNA, the CDR3 is TGCGCCAGCAGCCAAGAAGGGGGTCGGAGCAATCAGCCCCAGCATTTT.

This chain joins TRBV19 and TRBJ2-1, with 10 bases fitting TRBD2. V was clipped by 2 bases and J by 5 bases; unmatched bases: 12. The CDR3 has 18 residues. Germline CDR1 and CDR2: LNHDA and SQIVND (reference sequence). The CDR3 protein is CASSISGPGTSDHNEQFF. CDR3 DNA: TGTGCCAGTAGTATAAGTGGTCCGGGGACTAGCGACCACAATGAGCAGTTCTTC.

The CDR3 loop reads CASSIARAHEQYF. The CDR3 nucleotides read TGTGCCAGTAGTATAGCCAGGGCCCACGAGCAGTACTTC. The chain combines TRBV19 with TRBJ2-7; possible D gene TRBD1, 5 bases. There are 13 residues in the CDR3. Trimming left V 1 base short and J 5 bases short, with 9 bases between. The germline CDR1 and CDR2 sequences are LNHDA and SQIVND (reference sequence).

The V gene is TRBV19, the J gene TRBJ1-6; 9 bases are shared with TRBD1. Germline V gene data show CDR1 as LNHDA and CDR2 as SQIVND (reference sequence). CDR3 length: 16 residues. V dropped 7 bases and J dropped 9; count of bases not matched to a gene: 13. CDR3 amino acids: CASTFFMGQGVSPLHF. In DNA form, the CDR3 reads TGTGCCAGTACCTTCTTTATGGGACAGGGTGTTTCACCCCTCCACTTT.

The chain recombines TRBV9 with TRBJ1-2; 8 nucleotides line up with TRBD1. In germline, CDR1 is SGDLS, CDR2 YYNGEE. Trimming cost V 0 bases and J 4 bases; bases outside gene matches: 5. The CDR3 is 15 amino acids. This CDR3 is CASSVDGTGRYGYTF. CDR3 nucleotides: TGTGCCAGCAGCGTAGATGGGACAGGACGCTATGGCTACACCTTC.

This sequence joins TRBV9 and TRBJ2-2, with TRBD1 identical over 7 bases. The CDR3 contains 19 residues. In germline, CDR1 is SGDLS, CDR2 YYNGEE. With V trimmed by 2 bases and J by 1 base, 14 bases remained unmatched. The CDR3 region has the DNA TGTGCCAGCAGCGTGGCTACCGGGACAGAAACGGAGAACACCGGGGAGCTGTTTTTT. Its protein is CASSVATGTETENTGELFF.

V usage is TRBV5-8 and J usage is TRBJ2-7; 8 nucleotides line up with TRBD2. The ends lost 7 bases at V and 3 bases at J; junction bases unmatched: 9. This CDR3 region has 14 residues. CDR1 SGHTS and CDR2 YDEGEE come from the germline V gene. The CDR3: CASRGRRGVYEQYF. CDR3 DNA sequence: TGTGCCAGCCGAGGAAGGCGGGGGGTCTACGAGCAGTACTTC.

This clone was counted once. The genes are TRBV21-1 and TRBJ1-1; TRBD1, the D gene given by the table, was not confirmed from the DNA. TRBV21-1 is given as a pseudogene. The CDR3 has 16 residues. The CDR3 loop is CASSKGAGVMNTEAFF. The CDR3 nucleotides read TGTGCCAGCAGCAAAGGTGCAGGGGTCATGAACACTGAAGCTTTCTTT.

This chain uses TRBV29-1 with TRBJ2-7, with a tentative D call TRBD2 (5 bases). Trimming took off 6 bases at V and 6 bases at J, with 18 bases between the two ends. The CDR3 runs 13 residues. Germline V gives CDR1 SQVTM, CDR2 ANQGSEA. The chain's CDR3 is CSVGRTAAGEQYF. In DNA, the CDR3 is TGCAGCGTCGGAAGGACTGCGGCAGGCGAGCAGTACTTC.